This record covers a single TCR beta chain. Antigen unknown. Profiled with immunoSEQ multiplex PCR; TCRdb holds only in-frame clones, not every one. This sample has 11,000 to 15,000 clones, with approximately 73% found just once. This sample is drawn from a study of neoadjuvant anti-PD-1 for oral cavity cancer. Study-level findings and limits: Only three patients per response group were TCR-analyzed; validation needed. Higher pretreatment blood Treg/Th17 ratios correlated with higher pretreatment blood and lower post-treatment tumor TCRbeta clonality.

Regarding time point: after neoadjuvant nivolumab, at surgical resection. These oral cavity squamous cell carcinomas were HPV-negative and locally advanced. Germline CDR1 SGHRS, CDR2 YFSETQ. Losses at the gene ends were 5 bases for V and 5 bases for J; bases not matched to a gene: 14. The CDR3 has 17 residues. The chain recombines TRBV5-1 with TRBJ2-5; 11 bases are a match to TRBD2. The sequence derives from a person aged 40 to 85 with oral cavity squamous cell carcinoma. The sequencing used PBMCs, collected after nivolumab (anti-PD-1) treatment. The CDR3 nucleotides read TGCGCCAGCAGGGTTCGGCCTAGCGGGGGGACAGGGGAGACCCAGTACTTC. As protein: CASRVRPSGGTGETQYF.